This T cell receptor (beta chain) was found in a study of T cell changes during pregnancy in multiple sclerosis (dated by TCRdb to between 2018 and 2021). Broadly, across the study: Changes in the T cell repertoire over the course of pregnancy were examined in this study in women with multiple sclerosis.

The library came from the immunoSEQ multiplex PCR assay. The clones in this table, taken by TCRdb from immuneACCESS, are in-frame only. Not every clone is retained; where verified, under half of the shortfall comes from an unresolved V gene, and the cause of the rest is unknown. The sample records under 75,000 clones, about 93% of which are singletons. Of the sample, 3.2% is held by the ten largest clones. V is clipped by 6 bases and J by 0 bases, and the sequence between their germline boundaries is 11 bases long. From a lookup of the germline V gene, CDR1 and CDR2 are MNHNS and SASEGT. Including the terminal cysteine and phenylalanine, the CDR3 comprises 15 residues. The CDR3 DNA has 45 bases and is translated from base 1. Turning to this clone: Its specific antigen is unknown. It has no much larger one-base neighbor in the sample; base qualities were not kept.

The sequence was collected from a female donor with multiple sclerosis, enrolled in a pregnancy study. This receptor chain uses TRBV6-1 and TRBJ2-2; the best D guess is TRBD2, with 6 bases matching. The sequences come from CD8+ T cells from peripheral blood mononuclear cells, collected in the second trimester of pregnancy. The DNA is as follows: TGTGCCAGCAGGGGGAGGAAAGCGAACACCGGGGAGCTGTTTTTT. This gives the protein CASRGRKANTGELFF.